The rows below give T cell receptor beta chains drawn from one sample of a study of T-cell memory formation after mild COVID-19. TCRdb reprocessed the 5' RACE reads with MiXCR, giving one entry per CDR3 protein. The sample holds around 130,000 distinct CDR3 sequences; about 6.5% are singletons and the top ten take over 2%. Sequencing input: PBMCs or a T cell subset sorted from them (not recorded which). The receptors come from an adult woman who had mild COVID-19 (a few samples of this study predate the infection). Cell type and time point are not known. Both conserved end residues are part of each CDR3. D genes are given only for firm matches. Part of the rows lack a size; the others show once, few, many or a class for expanded clones.

>TRBV12-3/TRBV12-4|13|-|TRBJ1-2|many
TGTGCCAGCAGTTTGGGGGGGGTCGGTGGCTACACCTTC
CASSLGGVGGYTF
>TRBV24-1|17|TRBD1|TRBJ1-3|-
TGTGCCACCAGTGATGGGCCAGGGGGCAGCTCTGGAAACACCATATATTTT
CATSDGPGGSSGNTIYF
>TRBV4-1|14|-|TRBJ1-2|-
TGCGCCAGCAGCCCGAACGTGGGCAACTATGGCTACACCTTC
CASSPNVGNYGYTF
>TRBV12-3/TRBV12-4|14|-|TRBJ1-1|-
TGTGCCAGCAGTCCGACACCGGCGAACACTGAAGCTTTCTTT
CASSPTPANTEAFF
>TRBV11-2|16|-|TRBJ2-7|few
TGTGCCAGCAGCTTAATGGGGCAGGTTAGCTCCTACGAGCAGTACTTC
CASSLMGQVSSYEQYF
>TRBV4-2|15|TRBD2|TRBJ2-3|many
TGTGCCAGCAGCCCCGACAGCGGGAGAGCAGATACGCAGTATTTT
CASSPDSGRADTQYF
>TRBV20-1|16|TRBD2|TRBJ2-1|-
TGCAGTGCTAGAGATCTACTAGCGGCCTCCTACAATGAGCAGTTCTTC
CSARDLLAASYNEQFF
>TRBV6-2/TRBV6-3|16|TRBD1|TRBJ2-4|-
TGTGCCAGCAGTGCCAACCGACAGGGATCCAAAAACATTCAGTACTTC
CASSANRQGSKNIQYF
>TRBV29-1|16|TRBD1|TRBJ2-6|few
TGCAGCGTTGGGGGGACAGGGGGCTTTGGGGCCAACGTCCTGACTTTC
CSVGGTGGFGANVLTF
>TRBV29-1|14|-|TRBJ2-1|many
TGCAGCTCCCGCCAGGGGGGCCGGAACAATGAGCAGTTCTTC
CSSRQGGRNNEQFF
>TRBV18|13|-|TRBJ2-1|few
TGTGCCAGCTCACCCGCTGGCAATAATGAGCAGTTCTTC
CASSPAGNNEQFF
>TRBV5-1|14|-|TRBJ2-1|-
TGCGCCAGCCGGACGCAGGGTACCTACAATGAGCAGTTCTTC
CASRTQGTYNEQFF
>TRBV10-3|13|-|TRBJ1-5|few
TGTGCCATCAGTGAGAATGACAATCAGCCCCAGCATTTT
CAISENDNQPQHF
>TRBV20-1|14|-|TRBJ1-2|few
TGCAGTGCTAGAGATATGACAGCGGTTGATGGCTACACCTTC
CSARDMTAVDGYTF
>TRBV11-2|14|TRBD1|TRBJ1-4|many
TGTGCCAGCAGCTTAGGAAGAGGGGGCGAAAAACTGTTTTTT
CASSLGRGGEKLFF
>TRBV30|11|-|TRBJ2-7|-
TGTGCCTGGAGTGTATATTCCGAGCAGTACTTC
CAWSVYSEQYF
>TRBV9|16|TRBD2|TRBJ2-3|many
TGTGCCAGCAGCTATCTCGGGACTAGCGGGAGGGATACGCAGTATTTT
CASSYLGTSGRDTQYF
>TRBV7-2|13|-|TRBJ2-7|few
TGTGCCAGCAGCTTAGAGGTATTCTACGAGCAGTACTTC
CASSLEVFYEQYF
>TRBV5-1|15|TRBD1|TRBJ1-2|few
TGCGCCAGCTGCCAACAGGGACAGGGAATAGGCGGCTACACCTTC
CASCQQGQGIGGYTF
>TRBV5-8|15|-|TRBJ2-1|few
TGTGCCAGCAGCTTGACAGTGTTCTCCTACAATGAGCAGTTCTTC
CASSLTVFSYNEQFF
>TRBV3-1|15|-|TRBJ2-7|-
TGTGCCAGCAGCCAAGCGGGCGGGCTCACCTACGAGCAGTACTTC
CASSQAGGLTYEQYF
>TRBV12-3/TRBV12-4|17|TRBD2|TRBJ2-3|few
TGTGCCAGCAGTTTGCGGAAGCGGGAGGGGGGCACAGATACGCAGTATTTT
CASSLRKREGGTDTQYF
>TRBV7-2|16|TRBD2|TRBJ2-7|many
TGTGCCAGCAGCTTAGTTTCACTAGCGGGAGGTTACGAGCAGTACTTC
CASSLVSLAGGYEQYF
>TRBV6-5|14|-|TRBJ1-2|many
TGTGCCAGCAGTATCTCCAGGAGGTCGAATGGCTACACCTTC
CASSISRRSNGYTF
>TRBV7-2|14|TRBD1|TRBJ1-2|-
TGTGCCAGCAGGGAGACAGGGGCTAACTCTGGCTACACCTTC
CASRETGANSGYTF
>TRBV4-1|15|TRBD1|TRBJ1-5|-
TGCGCCAGCAGCCAGACGGGACAGGGAGACCAGCCCCAGCATTTT
CASSQTGQGDQPQHF
>TRBV9|15|-|TRBJ2-1|few
TGTGCCAGCTCCCGGACTTCAGGAACCTACAATGAGCAGTTCTTC
CASSRTSGTYNEQFF
>TRBV12-3/TRBV12-4|18|-|TRBJ2-7|-
TGTGCCAGCAGTTTGGGGGAAAGTCGGACAGCCGTTTCGGCCGGGCAGTACTTC
CASSLGESRTAVSAGQYF
>TRBV7-3|12|-|TRBJ2-2|many
TGTGCCAGCAGCTCGTGGACAGGGGAGCTGTTTTTT
CASSSWTGELFF
>TRBV7-2|12|-|TRBJ1-1|-
TGTGCCAGCAGCTTAGTAGAGATTGAAGCTTTCTTT
CASSLVEIEAFF
>TRBV24-1|15|-|TRBJ2-1|many
TGTGCCACCAGTGATTTGTGGCAAACGGACGGTGAGCAGTTCTTC
CATSDLWQTDGEQFF
>TRBV9|13|TRBD1|TRBJ2-5|many
TGTGCCAGCAGCCGGGACAGTTGGGAGACCCAGTACTTC
CASSRDSWETQYF
>TRBV5-1|16|-|TRBJ2-2|many
TGCGCCAGCGCCAAAGGGGGGCCGTCGAACACCGGGGAGCTGTTTTTT
CASAKGGPSNTGELFF
>TRBV3-1|15|TRBD1|TRBJ2-2|-
TGTGCCAGCAGCCAAACAGGGGGAGGAACCGGGGAGCTGTTTTTT
CASSQTGGGTGELFF
>TRBV5-1|17|TRBD1|TRBJ2-3|many
TGCGCCAGCAGCGCAACCGGGACAGGGACTAGCACAGATACGCAGTATTTT
CASSATGTGTSTDTQYF
>TRBV5-6|14|-|TRBJ2-1|-
TGTGCCAGCAGCTTGGTGTCAGGGGAAAATGAGCAGTTCTTC
CASSLVSGENEQFF
>TRBV2|15|-|TRBJ1-1|few
TGTGCCAGCAGTACTTACTCAGCCATGAACACTGAAGCTTTCTTT
CASSTYSAMNTEAFF
>TRBV4-3|14|-|TRBJ2-7|few
TGCGCCAGCAGCCAAGCAATCAGGACCTACGAGCAGTACTTC
CASSQAIRTYEQYF
>TRBV5-4|16|TRBD2|TRBJ2-7|few
TGTGCCAGCAGCTCTACGGGGAGGGGATTTTCCTACGAGCAGTACTTC
CASSSTGRGFSYEQYF
>TRBV7-2|16|-|TRBJ2-6|-
TGTGCCAGCACCCCGCAGTCGGCCTCTGGGGCCAACGTCCTGACTTTC
CASTPQSASGANVLTF
>TRBV20-1|16|-|TRBJ2-6|many
TGCAGTGCTAGAGGTTATGGACAGTCTGGGGCCAACGTCCTGACTTTC
CSARGYGQSGANVLTF
>TRBV20-1|16|-|TRBJ1-5|-
TGCAGTGCTAGAGGTAGTACTCCGACGGGAGGTCAGCCCCAGCATTTT
CSARGSTPTGGQPQHF